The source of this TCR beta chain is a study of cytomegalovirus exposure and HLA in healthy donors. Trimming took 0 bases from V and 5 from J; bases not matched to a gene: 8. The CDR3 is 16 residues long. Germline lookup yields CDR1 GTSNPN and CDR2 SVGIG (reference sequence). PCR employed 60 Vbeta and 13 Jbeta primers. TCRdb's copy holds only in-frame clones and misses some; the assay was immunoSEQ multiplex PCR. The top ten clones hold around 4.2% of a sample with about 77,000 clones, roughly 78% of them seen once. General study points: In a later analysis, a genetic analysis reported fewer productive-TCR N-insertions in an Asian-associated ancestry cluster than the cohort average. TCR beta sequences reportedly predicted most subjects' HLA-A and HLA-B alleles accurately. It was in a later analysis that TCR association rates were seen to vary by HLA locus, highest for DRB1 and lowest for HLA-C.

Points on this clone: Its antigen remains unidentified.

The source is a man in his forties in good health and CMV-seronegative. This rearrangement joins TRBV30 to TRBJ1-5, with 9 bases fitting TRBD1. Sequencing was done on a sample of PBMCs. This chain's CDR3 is CAWSVVGDRDDQPQHF. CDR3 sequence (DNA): TGTGCCTGGAGTGTTGTCGGGGACAGGGACGATCAGCCCCAGCATTTT.